Each of the 17 T cell receptor beta chains below was sequenced from the same sample in a study of CD8 T cells in ankylosing spondylitis. TCRdb analysed the 5' RACE reads with MiXCR anew, one entry per CDR3 protein. The data show around 100,000 distinct CDR3 sequences, approximately 25% seen once. The sequencing input was synovial fluid, either unsorted or a sorted T cell fraction (not recorded which). Receptor source: a male donor with ankylosing spondylitis.

There are many counts of this clonotype. V and J are TRBV30 and TRBJ1-1; 11 bases are a match to TRBD1. V lost 1 base and J lost 1; bases outside the gene matches: 2. This CDR3 contains 15 residues. Germline V gives CDR1 GTSNPN, CDR2 SVGIG (reference sequence). The CDR3 DNA sequence: TGTGCCTGGAGTGGGACAGGGGGCAAGAACACTGAAGCTTTCTTT. Translating gives CAWSGTGGKNTEAFF.

Concerning this clonotype: A far more abundant clone sits one base away, making this likely a read error. The chain recombines TRBV29-1 with TRBJ1-1, with D maybe TRBD1 (5 bases). Trimming pared 4 bases from V and 3 bases from J, leaving 6 bases between. This CDR3 comprises 11 residues. The germline gives CDR1 SQVTM, CDR2 ANQGSEA. In nucleotides, the CDR3 is TGCAGCGTTGGGGGGGACACTGAAGCTTTCTTT. It codes for CSVGGDTEAFF.

The chain recombines TRBV20-1 with TRBJ2-1, with a weak D call TRBD2 (6 bases). The CDR3 runs 16 residues. Trimming stripped 0 bases from V and 4 bases from J, with 16 bases between. Germline V lookup: CDR1 DFQATT, CDR2 SNEGSKA (reference sequence). The DNA for the CDR3 is TGCAGTGCTAGAGATCTTAGCGGAGCTAGTTACAATGAGCAGTTCTTC. The encoded protein is CSARDLSGASYNEQFF.

The rearrangement links TRBV6-1 to TRBJ1-6; D perhaps matches TRBD1 (5 bases). The germline CDR1 and CDR2 sequences are MNHNS and SASEGT. Trimming removed 10 bases at V and 6 bases at J, with 13 bases between. CDR3 size: 13 residues. The CDR3 sequence: CANRRGGNSPLHF. The CDR3 DNA sequence: TGTGCCAACCGCCGCGGGGGTAATTCACCCCTCCACTTT.

The genes are TRBV29-1 and TRBJ2-2; D may match TRBD1 or TRBD2 (6 bases each). This CDR3 region has 14 residues. V shed 3 bases and J shed 0 bases, with 8 bases lying between them. Germline V gene sequence: CDR1 SQVTM, CDR2 ANQGSEA. CDR3 in amino acids: CSVEGGPNTGELFF. The CDR3 DNA is TGCAGCGTTGAGGGGGGCCCGAACACCGGGGAGCTGTTTTTT.

This chain links TRBV5-1 with TRBJ1-1, with a tentative D call TRBD1 (5 bases). The CDR3 extends over 14 amino acids. Germline V gives CDR1 SGHRS, CDR2 YFSETQ. Trimming removed 4 bases at V and 1 base at J, with 11 bases between. The CDR3 DNA follows: TGCGCCAGCAGCCTCCCAGGGAGGAACACTGAAGCTTTCTTT. Amino acid sequence: CASSLPGRNTEAFF.

This clonotype was observed a handful of times. The CDR3 coding sequence is TGCGCCAGCAGTGGCGGGCAGGGAAGTGATCAGCCCCAGCATTTT. It specifies CASSGGQGSDQPQHF. V usage is TRBV10-1 and J usage is TRBJ1-5, with D possibly TRBD1 on 5 matching bases. The V end lost 4 bases, the J end lost 5 bases, and 15 bases lay between the germline ends. The length of the CDR3 is 15 residues. The germline V gene encodes CDR1 WNHNN and CDR2 SYGVQD (reference sequence).

The chain links TRBV21-1 to TRBJ2-1; TRBD2 was called by the table and not checked on the DNA. TRBV21-1 is a known pseudogene. The CDR3 runs 20 residues. The CDR3 spells CASSKVGGLAGFKPYNEQFF. The CDR3 nucleotides are TGTGCCAGCAGCAAAGTTGGCGGGCTAGCGGGCTTCAAACCGTACAATGAGCAGTTCTTC.

There are a few counts of this clonotype. The gene calls are TRBV11-2 and TRBJ2-7; TRBD2 is a possible D gene (6 bases). The V gene's germline CDR1 is SGHAT and CDR2 FQNNGV. The CDR3 is 15 amino acids. The V end lost 1 base, the J end lost 0 bases, and 10 bases lay between the germline ends. CDR3 loop: CASSLVLATSYEQYF. The CDR3 DNA reads TGTGCCAGCAGCTTAGTCCTAGCGACCTCCTACGAGCAGTACTTC.

The chain links TRBV12-3 or TRBV12-4 to TRBJ1-5, with 10 nucleotides matching TRBD1. The CDR3 totals 15 residues. Losses at the gene ends were 3 bases for V and 4 bases for J; bases not matched to a gene: 3. This CDR3 is CASSFRQGANQPQHF. CDR3 in DNA: TGTGCCAGCAGTTTTCGACAGGGGGCAAATCAGCCCCAGCATTTT.

The table lists this clonotype with a few counts. This rearrangement joins TRBV10-3 to TRBJ2-1, with 12 nucleotides matching TRBD1. The CDR3 loop spans 15 amino acids. V gave up 5 bases and J gave up 9 bases; unmatched junction bases: 8. Looked up from germline, CDR1 is ENHRY and CDR2 is SYGVKD. The CDR3 sequence: CAISPGQGARGEQFF. CDR3 DNA: TGTGCCATCAGTCCGGGACAGGGGGCTAGGGGTGAGCAGTTCTTC.

Turning to this clonotype: This could be a read error, since a much larger clone is one nucleotide away. The chain joins TRBV11-2 to TRBJ1-6; D gene uncertain. CDR3 length: 15 amino acids. Germline CDR1 and CDR2: SGHAT and FQNNGV. In nucleotides, the CDR3 is TGTGCCAGCAGCTTAAAGGCAGGCAATAATTCACCCCTCCAATTT. As protein: CASSLKAGNNSPLQF.

The chain links TRBV4-2 to TRBJ1-2; no clear D gene. Germline loops: CDR1 LGHNA, CDR2 YNFKEQ. The V gene lost 5 bases and the J gene lost 4 bases, with 17 bases spanning the gap. The CDR3 runs 15 residues. CDR3 sequence reads: CASSSNPSTTYGYTF. The CDR3 DNA sequence: TGTGCCAGCAGCTCTAACCCCTCAACGACCTATGGCTACACCTTC.

In this sample, this clonotype turned up a few times. This chain links TRBV12-3 or TRBV12-4 with TRBJ2-5, with 7 bases matching TRBD1. With 1 base clipped from V and 5 bases from J, the junction kept 4 bases outside the gene matches. The CDR3 is made up of 14 amino acids. The CDR3 nucleotides read TGTGCCAGCAGTTTAGGGACAGGCGGGGAGACCCAGTACTTC. Encoded protein: CASSLGTGGETQYF.

This clonotype was detected many times. The chain is built from TRBV29-1 and TRBJ2-3; perhaps TRBD2 as D (5 bases). The CDR3 consists of 13 residues. CDR1 and CDR2 from the germline V gene are SQVTM and ANQGSEA. Trimming pared 7 bases from V and 1 base from J, leaving 12 bases between. This CDR3 reads CSATEGGTDTQYF. CDR3 in DNA: TGCAGCGCAACCGAGGGCGGCACAGATACGCAGTATTTT.

This clonotype was seen repeatedly, ten times or more. This chain links TRBV10-3 with TRBJ2-7; weak D call: TRBD1 (5 bases). This CDR3 has 12 residues. CDR1 is ENHRY, CDR2 SYGVKD, per germline. The V gene lost 2 bases and the J gene lost 5 bases, with 7 bases spanning the gap. The CDR3 spells CAISEKGNEQYF. The CDR3 DNA reads TGTGCCATCAGTGAGAAGGGGAACGAGCAGTACTTC.

Remarks on this clonotype: The germline gene is not matched at one end of the junction; a read error may be the cause. This chain links TRBV5-1 with TRBJ1-2, with TRBD1 identical over 8 bases. CDR1 SGHRS and CDR2 YFSETQ come from the germline V gene. The CDR3 runs 15 residues. For the CDR3, the DNA is TGCACCAGCAGCTTCGGCCCAGGGGGCAACTATGGCTACACCTTC. It specifies CTSSFGPGGNYGYTF.